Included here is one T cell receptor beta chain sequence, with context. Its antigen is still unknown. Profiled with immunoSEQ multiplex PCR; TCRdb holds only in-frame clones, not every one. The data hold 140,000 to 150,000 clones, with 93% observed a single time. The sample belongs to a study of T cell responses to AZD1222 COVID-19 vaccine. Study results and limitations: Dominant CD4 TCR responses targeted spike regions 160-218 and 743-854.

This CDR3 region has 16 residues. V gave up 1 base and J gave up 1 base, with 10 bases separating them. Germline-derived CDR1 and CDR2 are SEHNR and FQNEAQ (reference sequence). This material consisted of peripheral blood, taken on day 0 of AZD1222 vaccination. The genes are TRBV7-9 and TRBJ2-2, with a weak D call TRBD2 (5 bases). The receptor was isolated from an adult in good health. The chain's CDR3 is CASSLGGSMNTGELFF. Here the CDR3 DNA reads TGTGCCAGCAGCTTAGGCGGGTCCATGAACACCGGGGAGCTGTTTTTT.